The clone carrying this TCR beta chain was seen at least ten times. RNA transcripts yielded amplified TCR beta CDR3 regions. HTBI primers were used for first-round RT-PCR of the TCR CDR3. A single record per CDR3 protein comes from TCRdb applying MiXCR to the multiplex PCR reads. The profile shows about 400,000 distinct CDR3 sequences, 11% to 15% of them singletons. The sample comes from a study of T cells in Graves' hyperthyroidism and ophthalmopathy. CDR1 is SEHNR, CDR2 FQNEAQ, per germline (reference sequence). CDR3 length: 15 amino acids. The V end lost 5 bases, the J end lost 3 bases, and 17 bases lay between the germline ends. At least 3 on the Clinical Activity Score was recorded for ophthalmopathy patients, who also had NOSPECS grade at least 4 and duration under 3 months. For the diagnoses, clinical symptoms, serum thyroxine and TRAb, thyroid ultrasound and orbital computed tomography were used.

The rearrangement joins TRBV7-9 to TRBJ2-7, with a weak D call TRBD1 (5 bases). The clonotype originates from a man aged 45-65 years with Graves' ophthalmopathy. The specimen was blood. CDR3 loop: CASSHASIDSYEQYF. CDR3 nucleotide sequence: TGTGCCAGCAGCCACGCTTCCATCGACAGCTACGAGCAGTACTTC.